A single sample is the source of the 20 T cell receptor beta chains below, sequenced in a study of T cells in localized non-small cell lung cancer. Using immunoSEQ multiplex PCR, the repertoire was profiled, and TCRdb retains in-frame clones only, with some absent. The table has approximately 41,000 clones, approximately 90% seen once; the top ten hold around 7%. Sample: peripheral blood, taken before any cancer treatment. These receptor sequences come from a woman aged 18-50 years with stage III lung adenocarcinoma.

There are a few counts of this clone. The rearrangement uses TRBV18 and TRBJ1-2; possibly TRBD1 for D (5 bases). The germline V gene has CDR1 KGHSH and CDR2 LQKENI. Trimming took 2 bases from V and 6 from J, leaving 16 bases between them. The length of the CDR3 is 15 residues. In DNA form, the CDR3 reads TGTGCCAGCTCACCAGGAGGCCCAGGGTGGAATGGCTACACCTTC. This gives the protein CASSPGGPGWNGYTF.

The rearrangement links TRBV30 to TRBJ2-1; 8 bases fit TRBD1. The CDR3 totals 14 residues. The junction had 6 bases not matched to a gene; V was cut back by 4 bases and J by 4 bases. Germline V lookup: CDR1 GTSNPN, CDR2 SVGIG (reference sequence). Here the CDR3 DNA reads TGTGCCTGGACCGCCGGGACAGGTTACAATGAGCAGTTCTTC. Residues: CAWTAGTGYNEQFF.

V is TRBV5-6 and J is TRBJ2-5; D is perhaps TRBD2 (6 bases). This CDR3 has 15 residues. Germline V gene lookup returns CDR1 SGHDT and CDR2 YYEEEE. V dropped 3 bases and J dropped 9 bases, with 21 bases sitting between them. The CDR3 sequence: CASSYSGLIWGAQYF. CDR3 sequence (DNA): TGTGCCAGCAGCTACAGCGGCCTGATATGGGGGGCCCAGTACTTC.

V is TRBV4-1 and J is TRBJ1-4; 9 bases agree with TRBD1. Germline V lookup: CDR1 MGHRA, CDR2 YSYEKL. The CDR3 spans 18 residues. The V and J ends lost 6 bases and 7 bases, in that order; junction bases with no gene match: 18. CDR3 coding DNA: TGCGCCAGCAGGCCCGGGACAGGGAGGGCAAGGCTGGGTGAAAAACTGTTTTTT. It encodes CASRPGTGRARLGEKLFF.

The chain uses TRBV10-3 and TRBJ2-3, with 8 bases matching TRBD1. Germline CDR1 reads ENHRY; CDR2 reads SYGVKD. After removal of 6 bases from V and 0 bases from J, the junction contained 5 bases not matched to a gene. The CDR3 is 15 amino acids. The CDR3 sequence is CAISPRDRSTDTQYF. In nucleotides, the CDR3 is TGTGCCATCAGCCCTAGGGACAGGAGCACAGATACGCAGTATTTT.

This rearrangement joins TRBV5-6 to TRBJ2-7; unclear D gene. The length of the CDR3 is 11 residues. Between the trimmed V and J ends, which lost 2 bases and 7 bases, there was a span of 7 bases. The germline V gene has CDR1 SGHDT and CDR2 YYEEEE. The CDR3 sequence is CASSLNQEQYF. Here the CDR3 DNA reads TGTGCCAGCAGCTTAAACCAAGAGCAGTACTTC.

The V call is TRBV18, the J call TRBJ2-5; 8 bases are a match to TRBD1. The germline V gene has CDR1 KGHSH and CDR2 LQKENI. The CDR3 has 15 amino acids. J lost 5 bases, V lost 3 bases, and 8 bases had no gene match. The CDR3, as DNA: TGTGCCAGCTCACCCTTCCCAGGGGGCGACGAGACCCAGTACTTC. It yields the protein CASSPFPGGDETQYF.

The rearrangement links TRBV9 to TRBJ2-7, with 7 nucleotides matching TRBD2. Germline CDR1 is SGDLS and CDR2 is YYNGEE. V shed 0 bases and J 2 bases; nucleotides not matched to a gene: 8. This CDR3 is 16 amino acids long. The CDR3 reads CASSVGSGGKTYEQYF. The CDR3 DNA is TGTGCCAGCAGCGTAGGGTCCGGGGGGAAGACCTACGAGCAGTACTTC.

The chain has TRBV18 and TRBJ2-1, with TRBD1 as a possible D gene (6 bases). The V end lost 3 bases, the J end lost 3 bases, and 12 bases lay between the germline ends. The germline V gene encodes CDR1 KGHSH and CDR2 LQKENI. The CDR3 runs to 15 residues. CDR3: CASSPGQGNYNEQFF. CDR3 nucleotide sequence: TGTGCCAGCTCACCGGGGCAGGGGAACTACAATGAGCAGTTCTTC.

This chain joins TRBV9 and TRBJ1-1; 9 bases fit TRBD1. Per the germline V gene, CDR1 is SGDLS and CDR2 is YYNGEE. This CDR3 is 17 amino acids long. The V gene end was trimmed by 0 bases and the J gene end by 1 base; junction bases not matched to a gene: 7. The CDR3 here is CASSVVPVGQGNTEAFF. In DNA, the CDR3 is TGTGCCAGCAGCGTAGTACCGGTGGGACAGGGGAACACTGAAGCTTTCTTT.

The chain recombines TRBV7-2 with TRBJ2-5; possibly TRBD1 for D (6 bases). Looked up from germline, CDR1 is SGHTA and CDR2 is FQGNSA. Trimming took off 1 base at V and 5 bases at J, with 11 bases between the two ends. The CDR3 has 14 residues. CDR3 coding DNA: TGTGCCAGCAGCTTAGGGGGGCAGGGGGAGACCCAGTACTTC. This sequence encodes CASSLGGQGETQYF.

CDR3 nucleotide sequence: TGTGCCAGCAACCTGAGACAGGGCTACGAGCAGTACTTC. Translating it yields CASNLRQGYEQYF. This chain joins TRBV6-1 and TRBJ2-7, with 7 bases aligning to TRBD1. Germline CDR1 reads MNHNS; CDR2 reads SASEGT. V lost 7 bases and J lost 3; bases outside the gene matches: 6. This CDR3 spans 13 amino acids.

The CDR3 DNA follows: TGTGCCAGCAGCGTATGTCAGAGTCGGGGGCGTGGAGGCTTGAGAACCTACGAGCAGTACTTC. As protein: CASSVCQSRGRGGLRTYEQYF. The chain links TRBV9 to TRBJ2-7; D is possibly TRBD1 or TRBD2 (6 bases each). With 1 base removed from V and 2 bases from J, the gap between germline ends came to 31 bases. The CDR3 runs to 21 residues. From germline, CDR1 is SGDLS and CDR2 YYNGEE.

Only one count was recorded for this clone. V and J are TRBV19 and TRBJ1-1; TRBD1 agrees at 7 bases. Germline assignment: CDR1 LNHDA and CDR2 SQIVND (reference sequence). The CDR3 covers 15 residues. V dropped 4 bases and J dropped 0; count of bases not matched to a gene: 5. The CDR3 DNA reads TGTGCCAGTAGTACCCTCGACAGGGTGAACACTGAAGCTTTCTTT. The encoded protein is CASSTLDRVNTEAFF.

The rearrangement joins TRBV27 to TRBJ1-2, with 10 nucleotides matching TRBD1. Trimming took 10 bases from V and 6 from J; bases not matched to a gene: 8. The CDR3 runs 13 residues. Germline V gene lookup returns CDR1 MNHEY and CDR2 SMNVEV (reference sequence). In DNA form, the CDR3 reads TGTGCCACCTCGAGGGGGACAGGGGATGGCTACACCTTC. It yields the protein CATSRGTGDGYTF.

The sample holds one count of this clone. The chain couples TRBV7-3 to TRBJ2-2; D is unresolved. The CDR3 is 13 amino acids. V gave up 4 bases and J gave up 2 bases, with 5 bases separating them. Germline CDR1 SGHTA, CDR2 FQGTGA. CDR3 sequence (DNA): TGTGCCAGCAGCTCTAAAAACACCGGGGAGCTGTTTTTT. Protein product: CASSSKNTGELFF.

Here the CDR3 DNA reads TGTGCCAGCAGCTTTCTTGGCGGGGGGCTCGAAGAGACCCAGTACTTC. Translation: CASSFLGGGLEETQYF. The chain has TRBV11-2 and TRBJ2-5; 8 nucleotides agree with TRBD2. The CDR3 is made up of 16 amino acids. With V trimmed by 3 bases and J by 3 bases, 9 bases remained unmatched. Germline CDR1 reads SGHAT; CDR2 reads FQNNGV.

This clone has just one count. The rearrangement joins TRBV13 to TRBJ1-1; D may be TRBD1 (5 bases). Per germline, CDR1 PRHDT and CDR2 FYEKMQ (reference sequence). Trimming took 8 bases from V and 3 from J, leaving 13 bases between them. This CDR3 is built from 13 residues. The CDR3 loop is CASGTGTYTEAFF. In nucleotides, the CDR3 is TGTGCCAGCGGAACAGGTACATACACTGAAGCTTTCTTT.

This chain connects TRBV19 to TRBJ2-5; 8 nucleotides align to TRBD2. Unmatched junction bases numbered 12, after V lost 4 bases and J lost 5 bases. The CDR3 is 16 amino acids. Germline-derived CDR1 and CDR2 are LNHDA and SQIVND (reference sequence). CDR3 protein: CASSTLAGGGRETQYF. The CDR3, as DNA: TGTGCCAGTAGTACCTTGGCGGGGGGCGGCCGGGAGACCCAGTACTTC.

This chain links TRBV5-8 with TRBJ2-3, with a tentative D call TRBD2 (5 bases). Trimming took off 2 bases at V and 6 bases at J, with 10 bases between the two ends. CDR1 is SGHTS, CDR2 YDEGEE, per germline. The CDR3 spans 13 residues. The CDR3 is CASSFEEDDTQYF. CDR3 nucleotide sequence: TGTGCCAGCAGCTTTGAGGAGGACGATACGCAGTATTTT.